Listed below are T cell receptor beta chains from one sample, sequenced in a study of OX40 agonist ivuxolimab in advanced cancers. Sequencing was performed with immunoSEQ multiplex PCR; in TCRdb, only in-frame clones are kept and a portion is missing. The profile covers 66,000 or so clones, with approximately 90% appearing a single time and 2% taken by the ten largest. Material: CD4+ or CD8+ T cells sorted from blood, obtained in a trial of the OX40 agonist ivuxolimab. The receptors were sampled from an adult with an advanced solid tumor such as melanoma, head and neck, liver or kidney cancer. Both conserved end residues are part of each CDR3. D genes are given only for firm matches. Clone sizes are given selectively: once, few, many, or a class where the clone is expanded.

v_call	j_call	d_call	clone_size	cdr3_aa	cdr3_nt
TRBV11-3	TRBJ2-7	TRBD1	NA	CASRLVGTGDEQYF	TGTGCCAGCAGGTTAGTCGGGACAGGGGACGAGCAGTACTTC
TRBV27	TRBJ1-5	TRBD1	NA	CASSPGRQGINQPQHF	TGTGCCAGCAGTCCAGGCCGACAGGGTATCAATCAGCCCCAGCATTTT
TRBV10-1	TRBJ2-7	TRBD1	NA	CASRRQGSHEQYF	TGCGCCAGCAGAAGACAGGGTTCCCACGAGCAGTACTTC
TRBV19	TRBJ1-2	NA	NA	CASSIDTNYGYTF	TGTGCCAGTAGTATAGATACTAACTATGGCTACACCTTC
TRBV10-2	TRBJ1-1	TRBD1	few	CASSGQGGETEAFF	TGCGCCAGCAGTGGACAGGGAGGAGAAACTGAAGCTTTCTTT
TRBV6-1	TRBJ1-3	NA	NA	CASSVTGTSGNTIYF	TGTGCCAGCAGTGTGACGGGGACCTCTGGAAACACCATATATTTT
TRBV29-1	TRBJ1-2	NA	NA	CSAAHGKFYGYTF	TGCAGCGCTGCCCATGGAAAATTCTATGGCTACACCTTC
TRBV7-9	TRBJ2-5	TRBD1	NA	CASSLEDRASYF	TGTGCCAGCAGCCTCGAGGACAGGGCCTCCTACTTC
TRBV6-1	TRBJ1-2	NA	NA	CASSPGTVYGYTF	TGTGCCAGCAGTCCCGGGACGGTCTATGGCTACACCTTC
TRBV13	TRBJ2-6	TRBD1	NA	CASSDYSGTGWSGANVLTF	TGTGCCAGCAGCGACTACTCCGGGACAGGGTGGTCTGGGGCCAACGTCCTGACTTTC
TRBV6-1	TRBJ2-3	TRBD1	once	CASRLLRGTSDTQYF	TGTGCCAGCAGACTCCTCAGGGGGACCTCAGATACGCAGTATTTT
TRBV5-1	TRBJ2-7	NA	NA	CASSSDGAYEQYF	TGCGCCAGCAGCTCGGACGGAGCCTACGAGCAGTACTTC
TRBV5-1	TRBJ1-1	TRBD1	NA	CASSLGTDRGPEAFF	TGCGCCAGCAGCTTGGGGACCGACAGGGGCCCTGAAGCTTTCTTT
TRBV7-9	TRBJ1-3	NA	NA	CASSLGGLTGNTIYF	TGTGCCAGCAGCTTAGGGGGGCTTACTGGAAACACCATATATTTT
TRBV5-4	TRBJ1-3	TRBD1	NA	CASSSGQGRGWGGNTIYF	TGTGCCAGCAGCTCGGGACAGGGGAGAGGATGGGGAGGAAACACCATATATTTT
TRBV18	TRBJ2-7	TRBD1	NA	CASSPQGTVSYEQYF	TGTGCCAGCTCACCACAGGGGACAGTATCCTACGAGCAGTACTTC
TRBV7-9	TRBJ2-7	NA	NA	CASSLALQVMSSYEQYF	TGTGCCAGCAGCTTAGCGCTTCAGGTGATGAGCTCCTACGAGCAGTACTTC
TRBV6-6	TRBJ1-1	NA	few	CASSYKGMNTEAFF	TGTGCCAGCAGTTACAAGGGAATGAACACTGAAGCTTTCTTT
TRBV5-1	TRBJ1-1	NA	NA	CASSFAAPGDTEAFF	TGCGCCAGCAGCTTCGCGGCCCCAGGGGACACTGAAGCTTTCTTT
TRBV4-1	TRBJ1-5	NA	few	CASSTLSQGGQPQHF	TGCGCCAGCAGCACCTTATCACAGGGAGGTCAGCCCCAGCATTTT
TRBV5-1	TRBJ2-6	TRBD1	NA	CASSLTLGTDSGANVLTF	TGCGCCAGCAGCTTGACGCTAGGGACAGACTCTGGGGCCAACGTCCTGACTTTC
TRBV6-9	TRBJ2-1	TRBD2	NA	CASNPGLAGHNEQFF	TGTGCCAGCAACCCGGGACTAGCGGGTCACAATGAGCAGTTCTTC
TRBV28	TRBJ1-3	NA	NA	CASSLGQPNTIYF	TGTGCCAGCAGTTTGGGGCAGCCAAACACCATATATTTT
TRBV28	TRBJ2-6	NA	NA	CASSLGETGGANVLTF	TGTGCCAGCAGTTTAGGGGAAACTGGGGGGGCCAACGTCCTGACTTTC
TRBV18	TRBJ1-3	TRBD1	once	CASSPGQGAGGNTIYF	TGTGCCAGCTCACCTGGACAGGGGGCTGGGGGAAACACCATATATTTT
TRBV6-6	TRBJ2-1	NA	NA	CASSDFQSSYNEQFF	TGTGCCAGCAGTGACTTCCAGAGCTCCTACAATGAGCAGTTCTTC
TRBV15	TRBJ2-5	TRBD2	NA	CATSREGGGGGETQYF	TGTGCCACCAGCAGAGAGGGCGGCGGGGGAGGGGAGACCCAGTACTTC
TRBV25-1	TRBJ1-4	NA	NA	CASSDGGGPYEKLFF	TGTGCCAGCAGTGATGGGGGGGGCCCGTATGAAAAACTGTTTTTT
TRBV6-1	TRBJ1-2	TRBD1	NA	CASSDGTDYGYTF	TGTGCCAGCAGTGATGGGACAGACTATGGCTACACCTTC
TRBV18	TRBJ2-5	NA	once	CASSPFGGEETQYF	TGTGCCAGCTCACCCTTCGGGGGAGAAGAGACCCAGTACTTC
TRBV11-3	TRBJ1-3	TRBD1	once	CASSSGQGKGNTIYF	TGTGCCAGCAGCTCCGGACAGGGGAAAGGAAACACCATATATTTT
TRBV6-1	TRBJ1-3	NA	NA	CASSPQKFGNTIYF	TGTGCCAGCAGTCCCCAAAAATTTGGAAACACCATATATTTT
TRBV4-1	TRBJ1-2	NA	NA	CASSRGTVGQSQANYGYTF	TGCGCCAGCAGCCGTGGGACCGTAGGCCAATCCCAAGCTAACTATGGCTACACCTTC
TRBV4-3	TRBJ1-2	TRBD1	NA	CASSQQDRGRSGYTF	TGCGCCAGCAGCCAACAGGACAGGGGCCGCTCTGGCTACACCTTC
TRBV10-3	TRBJ2-1	NA	NA	CAISEEGGRYNEQFF	TGTGCCATCAGTGAAGAGGGGGGGCGCTACAATGAGCAGTTCTTC
TRBV6-5	TRBJ2-5	TRBD2	NA	CASRWGGSETQYF	TGTGCCAGCAGATGGGGCGGGAGCGAGACCCAGTACTTC
TRBV5-1	TRBJ1-6	NA	NA	CASSLEGTKNNSPLHF	TGCGCCAGCAGCTTGGAGGGGACTAAAAATAATTCACCCCTCCACTTT
TRBV19	TRBJ1-2	NA	NA	CASSRGYGGSGYTF	TGTGCCAGTAGTAGAGGGTACGGGGGGAGCGGCTACACCTTC
TRBV28	TRBJ2-5	NA	NA	CASSPSGGAGETQYF	TGTGCCAGCAGTCCCTCAGGGGGGGCTGGGGAGACCCAGTACTTC